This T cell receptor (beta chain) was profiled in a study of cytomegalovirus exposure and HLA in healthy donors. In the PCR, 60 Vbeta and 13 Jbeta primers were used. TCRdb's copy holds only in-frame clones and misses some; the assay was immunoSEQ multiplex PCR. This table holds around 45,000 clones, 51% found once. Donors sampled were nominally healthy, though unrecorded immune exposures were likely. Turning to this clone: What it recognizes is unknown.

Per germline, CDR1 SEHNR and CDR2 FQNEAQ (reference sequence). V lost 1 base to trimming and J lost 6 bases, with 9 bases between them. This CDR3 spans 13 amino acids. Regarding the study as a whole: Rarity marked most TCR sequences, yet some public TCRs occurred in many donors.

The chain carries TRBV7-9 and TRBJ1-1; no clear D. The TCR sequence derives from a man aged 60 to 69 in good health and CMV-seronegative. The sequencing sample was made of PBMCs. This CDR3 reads CASSLGGLAEAFF. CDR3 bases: TGTGCCAGCAGCTTAGGAGGGCTCGCTGAAGCTTTCTTT.